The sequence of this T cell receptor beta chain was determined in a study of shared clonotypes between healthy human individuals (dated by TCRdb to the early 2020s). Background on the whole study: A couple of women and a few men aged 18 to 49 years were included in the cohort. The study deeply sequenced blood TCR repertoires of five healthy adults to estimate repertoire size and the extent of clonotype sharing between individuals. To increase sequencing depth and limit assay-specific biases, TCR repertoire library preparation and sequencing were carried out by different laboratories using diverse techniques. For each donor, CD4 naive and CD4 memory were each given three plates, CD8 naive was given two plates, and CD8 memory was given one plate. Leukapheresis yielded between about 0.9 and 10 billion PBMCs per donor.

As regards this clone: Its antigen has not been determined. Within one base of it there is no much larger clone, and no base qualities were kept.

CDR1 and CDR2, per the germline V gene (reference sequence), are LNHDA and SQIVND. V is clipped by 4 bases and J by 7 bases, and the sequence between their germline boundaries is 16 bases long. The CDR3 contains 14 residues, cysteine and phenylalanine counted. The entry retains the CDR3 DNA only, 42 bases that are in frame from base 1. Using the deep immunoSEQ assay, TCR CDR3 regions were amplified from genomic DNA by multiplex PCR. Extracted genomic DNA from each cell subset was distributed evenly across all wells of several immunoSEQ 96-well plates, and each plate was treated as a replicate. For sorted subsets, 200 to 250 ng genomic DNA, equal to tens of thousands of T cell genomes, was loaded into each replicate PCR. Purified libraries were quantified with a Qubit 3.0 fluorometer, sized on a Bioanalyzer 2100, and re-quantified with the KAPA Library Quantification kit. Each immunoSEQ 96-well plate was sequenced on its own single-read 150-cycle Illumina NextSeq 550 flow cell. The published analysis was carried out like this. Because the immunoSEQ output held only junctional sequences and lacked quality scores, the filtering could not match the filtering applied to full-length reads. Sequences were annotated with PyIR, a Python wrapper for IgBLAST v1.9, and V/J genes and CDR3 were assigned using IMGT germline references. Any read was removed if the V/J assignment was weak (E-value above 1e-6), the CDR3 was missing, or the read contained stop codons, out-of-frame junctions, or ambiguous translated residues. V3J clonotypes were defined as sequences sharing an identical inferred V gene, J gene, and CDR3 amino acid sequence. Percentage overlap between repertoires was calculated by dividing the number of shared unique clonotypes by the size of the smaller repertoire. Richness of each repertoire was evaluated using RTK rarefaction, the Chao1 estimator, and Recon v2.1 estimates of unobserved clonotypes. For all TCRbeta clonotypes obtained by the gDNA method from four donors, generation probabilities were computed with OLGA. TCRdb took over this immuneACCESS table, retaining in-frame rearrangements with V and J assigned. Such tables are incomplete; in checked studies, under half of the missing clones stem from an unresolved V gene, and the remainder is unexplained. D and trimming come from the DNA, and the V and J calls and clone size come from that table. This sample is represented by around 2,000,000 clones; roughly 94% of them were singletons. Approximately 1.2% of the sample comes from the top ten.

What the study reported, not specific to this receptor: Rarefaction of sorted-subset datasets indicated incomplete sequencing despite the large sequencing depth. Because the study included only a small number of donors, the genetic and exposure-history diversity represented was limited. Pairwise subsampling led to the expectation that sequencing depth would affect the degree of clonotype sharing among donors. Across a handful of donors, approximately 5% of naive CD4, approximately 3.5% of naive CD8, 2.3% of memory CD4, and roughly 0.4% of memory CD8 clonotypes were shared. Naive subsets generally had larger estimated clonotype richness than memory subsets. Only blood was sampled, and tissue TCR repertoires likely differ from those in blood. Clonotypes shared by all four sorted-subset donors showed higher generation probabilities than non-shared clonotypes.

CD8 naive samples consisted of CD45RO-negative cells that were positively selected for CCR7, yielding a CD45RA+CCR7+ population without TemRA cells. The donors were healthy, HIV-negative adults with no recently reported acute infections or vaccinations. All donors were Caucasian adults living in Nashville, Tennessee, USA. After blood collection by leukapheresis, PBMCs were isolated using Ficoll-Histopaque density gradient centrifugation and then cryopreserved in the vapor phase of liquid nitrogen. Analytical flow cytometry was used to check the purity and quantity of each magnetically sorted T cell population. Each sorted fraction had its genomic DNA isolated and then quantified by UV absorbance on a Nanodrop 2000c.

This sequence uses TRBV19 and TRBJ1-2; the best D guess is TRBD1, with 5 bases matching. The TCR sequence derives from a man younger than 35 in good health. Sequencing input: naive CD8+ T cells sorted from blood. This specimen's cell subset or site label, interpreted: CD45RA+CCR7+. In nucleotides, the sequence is TGTGCCAGTAGTACCAACCCCAGGGATCCTGGCTACACCTTC. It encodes CASSTNPRDPGYTF.